This is a list of T cell receptor beta chains from one sample in a study of siplizumab effects on memory and regulatory T cells. Libraries were prepared by immunoSEQ multiplex PCR; TCRdb keeps only in-frame clonotypes and omits some of them. The table lists approximately 97,000 clones, more than 85% of them singletons. The sequenced sample was CD4+ T cells sorted from blood. The receptors stem from a human donor in good health. Each CDR3 is given without its conserved first and last residue. The order of the fields is J gene, V gene, CDR3 protein.

J: TRBJ2-1; V: TRBV9; CDR3: ASSGSWREGHGEQF
J: TRBJ1-1; V: TRBV7-3; CDR3: ASSLGGKAF
J: TRBJ2-4; V: TRBV30; CDR3: AWSDLLTTSIQNIQY
J: TRBJ2-1; V: TRBV6-5; CDR3: ASSYRTSGTGDEQF
J: TRBJ2-2; V: TRBV9; CDR3: ASSARLGSPGELF
J: TRBJ2-3; V: TRBV5-1; CDR3: ASSLGITTDTQY
J: TRBJ1-4; V: TRBV4-1; CDR3: ASSQTRQNEKLF
J: TRBJ1-4; V: TRBV18; CDR3: ASSPPGTGNEKLF
J: TRBJ2-7; V: TRBV28; CDR3: ASTKGQGLSYEQY
J: TRBJ1-5; V: TRBV19; CDR3: ASSTGRNQPQH